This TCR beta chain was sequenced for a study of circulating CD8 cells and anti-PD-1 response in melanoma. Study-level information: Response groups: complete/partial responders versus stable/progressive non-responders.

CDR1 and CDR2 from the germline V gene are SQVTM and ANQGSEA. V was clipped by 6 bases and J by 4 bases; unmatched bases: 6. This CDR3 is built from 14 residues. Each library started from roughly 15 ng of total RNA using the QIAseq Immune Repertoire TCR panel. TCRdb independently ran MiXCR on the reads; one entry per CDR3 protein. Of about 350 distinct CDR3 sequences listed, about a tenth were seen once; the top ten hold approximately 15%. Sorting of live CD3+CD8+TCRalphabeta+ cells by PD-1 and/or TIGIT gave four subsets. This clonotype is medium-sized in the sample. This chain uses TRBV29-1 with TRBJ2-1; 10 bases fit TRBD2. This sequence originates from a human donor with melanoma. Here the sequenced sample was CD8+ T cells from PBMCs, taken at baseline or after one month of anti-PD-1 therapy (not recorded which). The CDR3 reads CSVVTSGDYNEQFF. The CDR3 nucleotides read TGCAGCGTGGTTACTAGCGGGGATTACAATGAGCAGTTCTTC.